The subject of this entry is one T cell receptor (beta chain). The target antigen is unknown. Different DNA sequences within this sample yield the same CDR3. The source of the sample is a study of multiple sclerosis patients with progressive multifocal leukoencephalopathy. General observations from the study: PML-onset expanded TRB clones were detectable before and during natalizumab therapy. Most PML patients had lower entropy, suggesting less diverse TRB repertoires.

Germline-derived CDR1 and CDR2 are LNHDA and SQIVND (reference sequence). V lost 2 bases and J lost 1, with 11 bases in between. This CDR3 spans 16 amino acids. Method: immunoSEQ multiplex PCR; TCRdb's copy keeps in-frame clones and lacks some. The sample lists tens of thousands of clones, 92% occurring once. Time point of the sample: before natalizumab initiation. Before the first natalizumab infusion, T0 blood samples were taken. The chain uses TRBV19 and TRBJ2-2; TRBD2 might be the D (5 bases). The sequencing input was PBMCs. The TCR originated in a man aged 25-40 years with multiple sclerosis. CDR3 in amino acids: CASSIQASRNTGELFF. In DNA form, the CDR3 reads TGTGCCAGTAGTATACAAGCTAGCAGGAACACCGGGGAGCTGTTTTTT.